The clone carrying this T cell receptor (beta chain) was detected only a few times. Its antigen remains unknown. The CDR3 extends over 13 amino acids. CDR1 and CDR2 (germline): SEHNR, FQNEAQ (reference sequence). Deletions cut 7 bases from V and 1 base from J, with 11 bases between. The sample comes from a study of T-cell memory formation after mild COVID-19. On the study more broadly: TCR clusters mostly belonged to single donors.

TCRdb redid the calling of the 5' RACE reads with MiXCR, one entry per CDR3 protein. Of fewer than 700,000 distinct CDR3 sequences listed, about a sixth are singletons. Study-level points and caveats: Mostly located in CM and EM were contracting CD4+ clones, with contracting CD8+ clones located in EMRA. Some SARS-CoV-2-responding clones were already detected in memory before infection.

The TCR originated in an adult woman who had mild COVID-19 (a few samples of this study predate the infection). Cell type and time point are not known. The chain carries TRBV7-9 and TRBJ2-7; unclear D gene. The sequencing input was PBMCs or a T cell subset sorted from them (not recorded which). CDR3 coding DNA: TGTGCCAGCACTCCTCGCGGTTCCTACGAGCAGTACTTC. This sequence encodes CASTPRGSYEQYF.